This T cell receptor (beta chain) stems from a study of T cells in localized non-small cell lung cancer. The study, taken as a whole, reports: Tumor trailed uninvolved adjacent lung in T cell clonality, which peaked there. In adjacent lung, a median roughly 60 of the top 100 tumor clones were found. Higher blood T cell density tracked longer overall survival. Without multi-region sequencing, intratumor heterogeneity could not be excluded.

Assay used: immunoSEQ multiplex PCR; TCRdb lists only in-frame clones, some missing. The sample lists 33,000 or so clones; around 80% were seen once. A word on this clone: Its cognate antigen is unknown.

This TCR was recovered from a male donor older than 55 with stage III squamous cell lung carcinoma. The source material was peripheral blood, sampled before any cancer treatment.

CDR3 bases: TGTGCCAGCAGCCAATCGTTTGGGTCCTACGAGCAGTACTTC. It codes for CASSQSFGSYEQYF. The chain has TRBV16 and TRBJ2-7; D gene ambiguous. V lost 0 bases, J lost 1 base, and 7 bases lay in between. The CDR3 has 14 residues. Germline-derived CDR1 and CDR2 are KGHSY and FQNENV.